The 32 T cell receptor beta chains listed next were all sequenced from one sample in a study of long-term antiretroviral therapy in people with HIV. Version v3.0 of the immunoSEQ assay ran at survey level. The protocol was immunoSEQ multiplex PCR, while the TCRdb copy is restricted to in-frame clones and leaves out a portion. Of more than 20,000 clones detected, around 84% appear once; the ten largest clones hold approximately 5.7%. The specimen was unsorted PBMCs, collected 4.4 years after starting antiretroviral therapy. The receptors derive from a man aged 25 to 45 with HIV.

CDR3 region: CASSYSGIGTEAFF. DNA for the CDR3: TGTGCCAGCAGTTACTCCGGGATTGGCACTGAAGCTTTCTTT. This sequence joins TRBV6-5 and TRBJ1-1; D gene ambiguous. The CDR3 covers 14 residues. CDR1 and CDR2 from the germline V gene are MNHEY and SVGAGI. Trimming cost V 0 bases and J 4 bases, with 9 bases left between them.

V is TRBV9 and J is TRBJ2-7; D not certain. Germline CDR1 and CDR2: SGDLS and YYNGEE. Trimming took 6 bases from V and 5 from J, leaving 15 bases between them. This CDR3 has 13 amino acids. In DNA, the CDR3 is TGTGCCAGCAACAGTGCCGGATTCGACGAGCAGTACTTC. It yields the protein CASNSAGFDEQYF.

This clone was seen just once. This chain links TRBV27 with TRBJ2-1; 11 bases align to TRBD2. Germline V gives CDR1 MNHEY, CDR2 SMNVEV (reference sequence). The CDR3 is 14 amino acids. The V and J ends lost 6 bases and 8 bases, in that order; junction bases with no gene match: 6. The chain's CDR3 is CASSPTSGIDEQFF. CDR3 bases: TGTGCCAGCAGCCCGACTAGCGGGATCGATGAGCAGTTCTTC.

The J gene is TRBJ2-2, the V gene TRBV27, with 10 bases aligning to TRBD1. CDR3 size: 15 residues. Germline assignment: CDR1 MNHEY and CDR2 SMNVEV (reference sequence). Losses at the gene ends were 3 bases for V and 4 bases for J; bases not matched to a gene: 2. This CDR3 is CASSLDRGSTGELFF. DNA for the CDR3: TGTGCCAGCAGTTTGGACAGGGGGAGCACCGGGGAGCTGTTTTTT.

The chain recombines TRBV5-1 with TRBJ2-1, with TRBD1 matching 7 bases. This CDR3 contains 14 residues. The V and J ends lost 3 bases and 7 bases, in that order; junction bases with no gene match: 7. CDR1 and CDR2 from the germline V gene are SGHRS and YFSETQ. The CDR3 sequence is CASSSRDSWNEQFF. DNA for the CDR3: TGCGCCAGCAGCTCTCGGGACAGTTGGAATGAGCAGTTCTTC.

The CDR3 sequence is CASSPRDQPYEQYF. The CDR3 bases are TGTGCCAGCTCACCACGGGACCAGCCCTACGAGCAGTACTTC. The rearrangement uses TRBV18 and TRBJ2-7, with D perhaps matching TRBD1 or TRBD2 (5 bases each). Trimming stripped 1 base from V and 2 bases from J, with 9 bases between. CDR1 is KGHSH, CDR2 LQKENI, per germline. The CDR3 extends over 14 amino acids.

Concerning this clone: The junction departs from the called germline gene at one end, perhaps through a read error. The chain couples TRBV5-1 to TRBJ1-1; a possible D gene is TRBD1 (6 bases). Germline V gene lookup returns CDR1 SGHRS and CDR2 YFSETQ. The CDR3 has 13 amino acids. The CDR3 loop is CASNLDSSTEAFF. The CDR3 DNA reads TGCGCCAGCAACTTGGACAGTTCCACTGAAGCTTTCTTT.

The V gene is TRBV7-9, the J gene TRBJ1-2; 10 bases are shared with TRBD1. Germline CDR1 is SEHNR and CDR2 is FQNEAQ (reference sequence). The CDR3 totals 15 residues. The junction had 0 bases not matched to a gene; V was cut back by 1 base and J by 1 base. CDR3 sequence reads: CASSLGTGGNYGYTF. CDR3 sequence (DNA): TGTGCCAGCAGCTTAGGGACAGGGGGTAACTATGGCTACACCTTC.

V and J are TRBV5-1 and TRBJ2-7; 8 positions match TRBD2. With V trimmed by 3 bases and J by 2 bases, 7 bases remained unmatched. The CDR3 has 15 amino acids. Per the germline V gene, CDR1 is SGHRS and CDR2 is YFSETQ. Here the CDR3 DNA reads TGCGCCAGCAGCTCCAAGCGGGGGCCCACCTACGAGCAGTACTTC. Encoded protein: CASSSKRGPTYEQYF. The whole variable domain, filled in from reference TRBV5-1 and TRBJ2-7, reads KAGVTQTPRYLIKTRGQQVTLSCSPISGHRSVSWYQQTPGQGLQFLFEYFSETQRNKGNFPGRFSGRQFSNSRSEMNVSTLELGDSALYLCASSSKRGPTYEQYFGPGTRLTVT.

The V and J genes are TRBV13 and TRBJ2-2; 9 positions match TRBD2. The CDR3 totals 19 residues. Per germline, CDR1 PRHDT and CDR2 FYEKMQ (reference sequence). Trimming removed 3 bases from V and 5 bases from J; junction bases left unmatched: 16. The CDR3 nucleotides are TGTGCCAGCAGCTTCGGGGCTAGCGGGGACCAGAGGAAAACCGGGGAGCTGTTTTTT. It specifies CASSFGASGDQRKTGELFF.

This sequence joins TRBV5-6 and TRBJ1-1, with 8 bases that match TRBD1. V shed 3 bases and J 1 base; nucleotides not matched to a gene: 5. Germline CDR1 is SGHDT and CDR2 is YYEEEE. CDR3 size: 15 residues. The CDR3 sequence is CASSYPDRANTEAFF. For the CDR3, the DNA is TGTGCCAGCAGCTACCCGGACAGGGCGAACACTGAAGCTTTCTTT.

The chain employs TRBV6-5 and TRBJ1-1; 7 nucleotides line up with TRBD1. The CDR3 length is 14 residues. Germline V gene data show CDR1 as MNHEY and CDR2 as SVGAGI. V was pared by 6 bases and J by 4 bases, with 8 bases of the junction left unmatched. The CDR3 DNA is TGTGCCAGCAGCTTCGGCAGGGGGATCACTGAAGCTTTCTTT. Residues: CASSFGRGITEAFF.

To note about this clone: Other DNA sequences within the sample encode an identical CDR3. CDR3 nucleotides: TGTGCCAGCAGTCTCGGACTAGCGGGAGTTGAGCAGTACTTC. This gives the protein CASSLGLAGVEQYF. The V and J genes are TRBV5-6 and TRBJ2-7; 13 bases match TRBD2. The CDR3 runs to 14 residues. V lost 5 bases, J lost 7 bases, and 6 bases stayed unmatched. Germline loops: CDR1 SGHDT, CDR2 YYEEEE.

The table lists this clone with a few counts. The chain links TRBV7-2 to TRBJ1-2, with D possibly being TRBD1 (6 bases). Per the germline V gene, CDR1 is SGHTA and CDR2 is FQGNSA. Trimming took off 1 base at V and 9 bases at J, with 18 bases between the two ends. The CDR3 has 15 residues. Written as DNA, the CDR3 is TGTGCCAGCAGCTTAGGGCCAGGGGAAGTCATGAGCTACACCTTC. This translates into CASSLGPGEVMSYTF.

The J gene is TRBJ1-5, the V gene TRBV4-1; 11 bases agree with TRBD1. From germline, CDR1 is MGHRA and CDR2 YSYEKL. The CDR3 loop spans 20 amino acids. With V trimmed by 0 bases and J by 6 bases, 16 bases remained unmatched. CDR3 DNA: TGCGCCAGCAGCCAAGACCCCCCGGACAGGGGGCAGGGAGACGTTCAGCCCCAGCATTTT. This codes for CASSQDPPDRGQGDVQPQHF.

The rearrangement links TRBV5-1 to TRBJ2-6; unclear D gene. Trimming left V 1 base short and J 0 bases short, with 11 bases between. Looked up from germline, CDR1 is SGHRS and CDR2 is YFSETQ. This CDR3 spans 17 amino acids. The CDR3 nucleotides read TGCGCCAGCAGCTTGCAAGCAACACCCTCTGGGGCCAACGTCCTGACTTTC. This encodes CASSLQATPSGANVLTF.

The CDR3 loop is CASSQDQEGRSEAFF. The CDR3, as DNA: TGCGCCAGCAGCCAAGATCAAGAGGGTCGAAGCGAAGCTTTCTTT. The rearrangement uses TRBV4-1 and TRBJ1-1; no reliable D call. The V end was cut by 0 bases, the J end by 8 bases, with 16 bases between. The germline V gene encodes CDR1 MGHRA and CDR2 YSYEKL. This CDR3 has 15 residues.

This clone was detected only a few times. This chain uses TRBV10-3 with TRBJ1-2; D gene ambiguous. The CDR3 spans 15 residues. Germline V lookup: CDR1 ENHRY, CDR2 SYGVKD. Deletions cut 1 base from V and 4 bases from J, with 13 bases between. As DNA, the CDR3 is TGTGCCATCAGTGAGTTTCTGGGGATGATCTATGGCTACACCTTC. This translates into CAISEFLGMIYGYTF.

The genes are TRBV2 and TRBJ1-1; tentatively, D is TRBD1 (5 bases). The CDR3 is 14 amino acids. Per germline, CDR1 SNHLY and CDR2 FYNNEI. Trimming removed 5 bases from V and 1 base from J, with 11 bases in between. CDR3 region: CASSRDGGNTEAFF. In nucleotides, the CDR3 is TGTGCCAGCAGTAGGGACGGGGGGAACACTGAAGCTTTCTTT.

V usage is TRBV18 and J usage is TRBJ1-4; D unresolved. The V gene lost 2 bases and the J gene lost 8 bases, with 18 bases spanning the gap. CDR3 length equals 16 residues. CDR1 and CDR2 (germline): KGHSH, LQKENI. DNA for the CDR3: TGTGCCAGCTCACCATCGGCTTCCTCGGTCTCGGAAAAACTGTTTTTT. Its translation is CASSPSASSVSEKLFF.

V usage is TRBV18 and J usage is TRBJ1-1, with D tentatively TRBD1 (6 bases). This CDR3 has 16 residues. V lost 0 bases, J lost 1 base, and 12 bases lay in between. CDR1 and CDR2 (germline): KGHSH, LQKENI. Here the CDR3 reads CASSPPWQGRNTEAFF. CDR3 DNA: TGTGCCAGCTCACCACCGTGGCAGGGGCGGAACACTGAAGCTTTCTTT.

V and J are TRBV7-7 and TRBJ1-1; TRBD1 matches 7 bases. The CDR3 has 14 residues. From germline, CDR1 is SSHAT and CDR2 FNYEAQ (reference sequence). CDR3 sequence (DNA): TGTGCTACTAATCCTACAGGGGTTAACACTGAAGCTTTCTTT. This sequence encodes CATNPTGVNTEAFF.

This chain connects TRBV9 to TRBJ2-1; 11 bases line up with TRBD2. The CDR3 totals 19 residues. Germline values: CDR1 SGDLS, CDR2 YYNGEE. Trimming at V came to 4 bases and at J to 2 bases, leaving 14 bases not matched to a gene. The CDR3 is CASSSPGKGLAEAYNEQFF. CDR3 coding DNA: TGTGCCAGCAGCAGCCCCGGGAAGGGACTAGCGGAGGCCTACAATGAGCAGTTCTTC.

The chain carries TRBV2 and TRBJ2-1, with TRBD2 as a possible D gene (5 bases). Germline V gene lookup returns CDR1 SNHLY and CDR2 FYNNEI. The CDR3 runs 15 residues. V lost 7 bases, J lost 5 bases, and 18 bases lay in between. CDR3: CASTREGVWDNEQFF. The CDR3 DNA sequence: TGTGCCAGCACCCGAGAGGGAGTTTGGGACAATGAGCAGTTCTTC.

The genes are TRBV7-8 and TRBJ1-5, with unresolved D. CDR1 and CDR2 from the germline V gene are SGHVS and FQNEAQ. The V end lost 0 bases, the J end lost 0 bases, and 6 bases lay between the germline ends. This CDR3 has 15 amino acids. CDR3 region: CASSLAVNSNQPQHF. The CDR3 DNA is TGTGCCAGCAGCTTAGCTGTAAATAGCAATCAGCCCCAGCATTTT.

This chain connects TRBV27 to TRBJ2-7, with D tentatively TRBD1 (5 bases). The CDR3 consists of 13 residues. Trimming left V 10 bases short and J 0 bases short, with 13 bases between. Germline CDR1 reads MNHEY; CDR2 reads SMNVEV (reference sequence). Here the CDR3 reads CATVGTGSYEQYF. The CDR3 DNA reads as TGTGCCACCGTAGGTACAGGCTCCTACGAGCAGTACTTC.

This clone showed up just once. V gene TRBV5-4 combines with J gene TRBJ2-7; either TRBD1 or TRBD2 may supply D (5 bases each). The length of the CDR3 is 14 residues. Germline-derived CDR1 and CDR2 are SGHNT and YYREEE (reference sequence). Trimming shortened V by 4 bases and J by 0 bases, and 11 bases separated the two germline ends. In DNA form, the CDR3 reads TGTGCCAGCAGCGGGACGACAAGCTCCTACGAGCAGTACTTC. It encodes CASSGTTSSYEQYF.

The chain is built from TRBV5-6 and TRBJ1-1, with D tentatively TRBD1 (5 bases). The germline gives CDR1 SGHDT, CDR2 YYEEEE. V was pared by 5 bases and J by 10 bases, with 18 bases between. CDR3 length equals 13 residues. This CDR3 is CASSSTARVGAFF. The CDR3 bases are TGTGCCAGCAGTTCGACAGCGAGGGTAGGAGCTTTCTTT.

This clone was found once. V and J are TRBV11-1 and TRBJ2-5; 12 nucleotides align to TRBD2. The germline CDR1 and CDR2 sequences are SGHAT and FQDESV (reference sequence). Trimming cost V 5 bases and J 2 bases; bases outside gene matches: 6. This CDR3 comprises 16 residues. The DNA for the CDR3 is TGTGCCAGCAGCCCCGAGACTAGCGGGGGACAAGAGACCCAGTACTTC. As protein: CASSPETSGGQETQYF.

This chain uses TRBV27 with TRBJ1-1; D might be TRBD1 (5 bases). The CDR3 totals 14 residues. CDR1 MNHEY and CDR2 SMNVEV come from the germline V gene (reference sequence). With 4 bases removed from V and 0 bases from J, the gap between germline ends came to 9 bases. CDR3 region: CASSSGLLNTEAFF. CDR3 sequence (DNA): TGTGCCAGCAGTTCGGGACTACTGAACACTGAAGCTTTCTTT.

This chain connects TRBV9 to TRBJ2-1, with D possibly being TRBD1 (5 bases). The CDR3 has 15 residues. Trimming took off 0 bases at V and 6 bases at J, with 13 bases between the two ends. From germline, CDR1 is SGDLS and CDR2 YYNGEE. The CDR3 DNA is TGTGCCAGCAGCGTAGATGACAGAAAGTTCAATGAGCAGTTCTTC. The encoded protein is CASSVDDRKFNEQFF.

The chain uses TRBV9 and TRBJ2-7; 9 nucleotides agree with TRBD2. With 4 bases clipped from V and 5 bases from J, the junction kept 13 bases outside the gene matches. The CDR3 totals 16 residues. The germline CDR1 and CDR2 sequences are SGDLS and YYNGEE. For the CDR3, the DNA is TGTGCCAGCAGCCCACATCCGGGACTAGCCCCTCACGAGCAGTACTTC. Its protein is CASSPHPGLAPHEQYF. Supplemented by reference TRBV9 and TRBJ2-7, the full variable domain reads DSGVTQTPKHLITATGQRVTLRCSPRSGDLSVYWYQQSLDQGLQFLIQYYNGEERAKGNILERFSAQQFPDLHSELNLSSLELGDSALYFCASSPHPGLAPHEQYFGPGTRLTVT.